Described below is a single T cell receptor (beta chain) sequence and its context. Its matching antigen is unknown. The data originate from a study of shared clonotypes between healthy human individuals. In the study overall: Serving as donors were two women and a few men, whose ages spanned 18 to 49. Study-wide points: The expectation was that sequencing depth would affect clonotype sharing among donors. A small donor pool kept down the genetic and exposure-history diversity that was represented.

Germline assignment: CDR1 SGHVS and CDR2 FQNEAQ. J gave up 0 bases and V 5 bases, and 7 bases lay outside the gene matches. This CDR3 comprises 16 residues. Original methodology: ImmunoSEQ gave junction-only sequences without quality scores, so filtering differed. Profiled with immunoSEQ multiplex PCR; TCRdb holds only in-frame clones, not every one. V and J calls and clone size are as listed in that table; D and trimming were resolved from the DNA. Found here are about 490,000 clones, 76% of them singletons; the top ten hold under 15%. Sequencing was carried out using PBMCs. This clonotype was obtained from a woman aged 40 to 50 in good health. Some clones in this sample may be carry-over from other donors' samples. The chain couples TRBV7-8 to TRBJ2-7; TRBD2 agrees at 10 bases. CDR3 sequence (DNA): TGTGCCAGCAGCCCTAGCGGGAGAGCTTCCTCCTACGAGCAGTACTTC. The encoded protein is CASSPSGRASSYEQYF.